The clone carrying this T cell receptor beta chain has just a few counts. Its antigen is undetermined. Donors were systemically healthy Caucasian individuals from Russia aged roughly 6 to 100 years. This specimen comes from a study of blood T cells in healthy people across ages. Primers used in a second PCR of roughly 6 to 11 cycles were a sample-barcoded 5' primer and a J-beta primer mix. Tags on each cDNA molecule came from a template-switch adaptor with 12 random nucleotides. Using its own MiXCR run on the 5' RACE reads, TCRdb lists one record per CDR3 protein. This table has around 1.7 million distinct CDR3 sequences, roughly 28% appearing once. Study-wide results and limits: Leaving the PBMCs unsorted stopped any conclusive comparison of naive versus antigen-experienced cells.

Input material: blood. The receptor's source is a woman between 25 and 40 years old in good health.

The CDR3 DNA follows: TGCAGTGCGGCCGGGATCCAAAAATATGAGCAGTTCTTC. Amino acids: CSAAGIQKYEQFF. The chain employs TRBV20-1 and TRBJ2-1; the D gene is possibly TRBD2 (5 bases). Germline assignment: CDR1 DFQATT and CDR2 SNEGSKA (reference sequence). This CDR3 region has 13 residues. V lost 6 bases and J 8 bases, leaving 17 bases between the germline ends.